This entry concerns a single T cell receptor beta chain. V shed 6 bases and J 7 bases; nucleotides not matched to a gene: 10. Germline V gives CDR1 DFQATT, CDR2 SNEGSKA (reference sequence). CDR3 length equals 14 residues. According to the study, TCR beta libraries were built with iRepertoire HTBI primers and CDR3-region Arm-PCR. TCRdb used MiXCR to reprocess the multiplex PCR reads, holding one entry per CDR3 protein. The sample has approximately 560,000 distinct CDR3 sequences, about 16% seen once; the top ten hold 9.5% to 15%. The data were obtained in a study of regulatory T cells in long-lasting Graves disease. The time point was: newly diagnosed GD, antithyroid drugs for less than 3 months. PBMCs provided the RNA from which the TCR library was made. The same specimen was also included in a second study, on T cells in Graves' hyperthyroidism and ophthalmopathy. From that paper: An initial round of RT-PCR targeting the TCR CDR3 relied on the HTBI primer set.

Source: peripheral blood mononuclear cells (PBMCs), taken at new diagnosis, from a patient treated with antithyroid drugs. This sequence was found in a man aged 18 to 30 with Graves disease. This chain uses TRBV20-1 with TRBJ2-7; 12 nucleotides line up with TRBD2. The CDR3 DNA is TGCAGTGCGACACAGACTAGCGGGAGTGGAGAGCAGTACTTC. Protein sequence: CSATQTSGSGEQYF.